This passage covers 30 T cell receptor beta chains from one sample sequenced in a study of prognosis after radiotherapy for stage I lung cancer. Two-round multiplex PCR on genomic DNA was the method by which TCR beta CDR3 was amplified. The first round of PCR was done with primers that matched each TRBV and TRBJ gene. TCRdb reanalysed the multiplex PCR reads using MiXCR and keeps one entry per CDR3 protein. The sample holds approximately 22,000 distinct CDR3 sequences, around 40% seen once. Sequenced material: PBMCs, taken before or after stereotactic body radiation therapy (not recorded which). The origin of the receptors is a donor over 45 with non-small cell lung cancer.

Comments on this clonotype: It differs at one base from a far larger clone, so likely a read error. This chain joins TRBV6-2 or TRBV6-3 and TRBJ2-3, with D uncertain. Trimming removed 5 bases from V and 0 bases from J, with 18 bases in between. CDR1 and CDR2 from the germline V gene are MNHEY and SVGEGT. The CDR3 runs to 17 residues. The DNA of the CDR3 is TGTGCCAGCAGTCCGCCTTCAGTTGTCCCTAGCACAGATACGCAGTATTTT. Protein product: CASSPPSVVPSTDTQYF.

This chain connects TRBV6-1 to TRBJ2-1; unclear D gene. The CDR3 totals 14 residues. Trimming removed 8 bases from V and 0 bases from J, with 11 bases in between. Germline V gene sequence: CDR1 MNHNS, CDR2 SASEGT. The CDR3 region has the DNA TGTGCCAGCGCACGGGCAATCTCCTACAATGAGCAGTTCTTC. It translates to CASARAISYNEQFF.

The chain is built from TRBV4-2 and TRBJ1-1; the D gene is possibly TRBD1 (6 bases). V lost 0 bases and J 3 bases, leaving 17 bases between the germline ends. The CDR3 contains 17 residues. Looked up from germline, CDR1 is LGHNA and CDR2 is YNFKEQ. The CDR3: CASSQEGAGAGDTEAFF. The DNA of the CDR3 is TGTGCCAGCAGCCAAGAGGGGGCGGGGGCTGGGGACACTGAAGCTTTCTTT.

Comment on this clonotype: One base away lies a much larger clone, so this may be a sequencing read error. This chain joins TRBV6-4 and TRBJ2-1; D is uncertain. Trimming left V 4 bases short and J 12 bases short, with 13 bases between. The CDR3 is 12 amino acids. CDR1 and CDR2 (germline): MRHNA, SNTAGT. Written as DNA, the CDR3 is TGTGCCAGCAGTGCAGGTTTCGTGGGGCAGTTCTTC. Protein sequence: CASSAGFVGQFF.

This clonotype was detected a few times. It may be a read error: a sequence one base away is much more abundant. Because it lacks the conserved phenylalanine or tryptophan at the end, this CDR3 is likely a read error. The chain carries TRBV19 and TRBJ1-4; no definite D call. CDR1 is LNHDA, CDR2 SQIVND, per germline (reference sequence). The V and J ends lost 4 bases and 5 bases respectively, with 17 bases between them. The CDR3 runs to 16 residues. CDR3 coding DNA: TGTGCCAGTAGTAATCCCTCCAGTGGGAGCAATGAAAAACTGTTTTCT. Protein sequence: CASSNPSSGSNEKLFS.

V and J are TRBV19 and TRBJ2-2; 10 nucleotides match TRBD1. CDR1 and CDR2 from the germline V gene are LNHDA and SQIVND (reference sequence). CDR3 size: 14 residues. V dropped 7 bases and J dropped 6; count of bases not matched to a gene: 5. CDR3 nucleotides: TGTGCCAGTACACTGACAGGGGGCTCCGGGGAGCTGTTTTTT. Protein product: CASTLTGGSGELFF.

The sample holds one count of this clonotype. With only one base between it and a far larger clone, this is likely a read error. The chain recombines TRBV6-4 with TRBJ2-5; no definite D call. V lost 5 bases to trimming and J lost 8 bases, with 15 bases between them. Germline V lookup: CDR1 MRHNA, CDR2 SNTAGT. The CDR3 sequence is 13 residues long. CDR3 protein: CASSSSFWVTQYF. CDR3 coding DNA: TGTGCCAGCAGTTCGAGTTTCTGGGTCACCCAGTACTTC.

The CDR3 loop reads CASSSQGAGANVLTF. CDR3 sequence (DNA): TGTGCCAGCAGTTCCCAGGGTGCTGGGGCCAACGTCCTGACTTTC. The chain links TRBV27 to TRBJ2-6; D possibly corresponds to TRBD1 (5 bases). Germline CDR1 is MNHEY and CDR2 is SMNVEV (reference sequence). The CDR3 is 15 amino acids. The ends were cut back, 4 bases at V and 2 bases at J, with 9 bases in the middle.

This clonotype is deemed medium-sized. The chain recombines TRBV4-1 with TRBJ2-7, with D unclear. Germline CDR1 is MGHRA and CDR2 is YSYEKL. The CDR3 extends over 14 amino acids. V lost 0 bases, J lost 2 bases, and 8 bases lay in between. For the CDR3, the DNA is TGCGCCAGCAGCCAAGATGCGCAGACCTACGAGCAGTACTTC. Encoded protein: CASSQDAQTYEQYF.

CDR3 loop: CASSPLDRSPSGSLGNEQFF. The CDR3 nucleotides are TGTGCCAGCAGCCCATTAGACAGGAGCCCTAGCGGTAGTCTTGGCAATGAGCAGTTCTTC. The V gene is TRBV7-8, the J gene TRBJ2-1; tentatively, D is TRBD2 (7 bases). The ends were cut back, 5 bases at V and 6 bases at J, with 32 bases in the middle. The CDR3 sequence is 20 residues long. Germline V gene sequence: CDR1 SGHVS, CDR2 FQNEAQ.

The table lists this clonotype with many counts. The chain joins TRBV7-9 to TRBJ2-3, with 7 bases identical to TRBD2. Trimming took 0 bases from V and 4 from J; bases not matched to a gene: 4. The CDR3 runs to 15 residues. CDR1 and CDR2 (germline): SEHNR, FQNEAQ (reference sequence). CDR3 nucleotides: TGTGCCAGCAGCTTAGCGGGAGGGCCCCCAGATACGCAGTATTTT. This translates into CASSLAGGPPDTQYF.

This clonotype has a count of ten or more. The chain combines TRBV28 with TRBJ2-5; TRBD2 agrees at 7 bases. Per germline, CDR1 MDHEN and CDR2 SYDVKM. The CDR3 spans 14 residues. The ends lost 6 bases at V and 4 bases at J; junction bases unmatched: 8. CDR3 nucleotide sequence: TGTGCCAGCAGCCCGGGCGGGAGCAGAGAGACCCAGTACTTC. Protein sequence: CASSPGGSRETQYF.

The rearrangement links TRBV6-2 or TRBV6-3 to TRBJ2-7, with TRBD1 matching 11 bases. The CDR3 is made up of 14 amino acids. Germline V lookup: CDR1 MNHEY, CDR2 SVGEGT. V lost 6 bases, J lost 6 bases, and 7 bases stayed unmatched. For the CDR3, the DNA is TGTGCCAGCAGGCAGACCGGGACAGGGGGCGAGCAGTACTTC. The encoded protein is CASRQTGTGGEQYF.

This clonotype was counted many times. The rearrangement joins TRBV12-3 or TRBV12-4 to TRBJ2-3; unclear D gene. The CDR3 length is 11 residues. V gave up 4 bases and J gave up 5 bases, with 4 bases separating them. The CDR3 region has the DNA TGTGCCAGCAGTTCGGTAGATACGCAGTATTTT. It translates to CASSSVDTQYF.

This clonotype was recorded at least ten times. The chain links TRBV7-9 to TRBJ1-5; 8 positions agree with TRBD1. The CDR3 contains 15 residues. With V trimmed by 5 bases and J by 4 bases, 7 bases remained unmatched. In germline, CDR1 is SEHNR, CDR2 FQNEAQ (reference sequence). The CDR3 DNA is TGTGCCAGCAGCGCCACAGGGGGAGGAAATCAGCCCCAGCATTTT. Its translation: CASSATGGGNQPQHF.

By frequency in the sample, this clonotype is medium-sized. The genes are TRBV12-3 or TRBV12-4 and TRBJ2-7, with 13 nucleotides matching TRBD2. V was clipped by 6 bases and J by 7 bases; unmatched bases: 6. There are 14 residues in the CDR3. The CDR3 sequence is CASSNGLAGDEQYF. DNA for the CDR3: TGTGCCAGCAGCAACGGACTAGCGGGAGATGAGCAGTACTTC.

This clonotype has ten or more counts. The chain has TRBV6-4 and TRBJ2-6; D is unclear. CDR1 is MRHNA, CDR2 SNTAGT, per germline. This CDR3 comprises 15 residues. The ends were cut back, 2 bases at V and 0 bases at J, with 5 bases in the middle. The CDR3 sequence: CASSDGDSGANVLTF. The CDR3 DNA follows: TGTGCCAGCAGTGACGGGGACTCTGGGGCCAACGTCCTGACTTTC.

About this clonotype: Since a far larger clone is one base different, this is likely a read error. This chain links TRBV6-2 or TRBV6-3 with TRBJ2-7; D uncertain. This CDR3 has 16 residues. The ends were cut back, 4 bases at V and 0 bases at J, with 16 bases in the middle. In germline, CDR1 is MNHEY, CDR2 SVGEGT. CDR3 sequence (DNA): TGTGCCAGCAGTTTTTGGGCAGGCGACGACTCCTACGAGCAGTACTTC. This sequence encodes CASSFWAGDDSYEQYF.

Regarding this clonotype: A single base is all that separates this from a far larger clone, so a read error is likely. The V and J genes are TRBV6-4 and TRBJ2-3; 9 nucleotides agree with TRBD1. Germline V gives CDR1 MRHNA, CDR2 SNTAGT. V shed 5 bases and J 6 bases; nucleotides not matched to a gene: 6. CDR3 length equals 14 residues. The CDR3 region is CASSYRGRSDTQYF. CDR3 DNA sequence: TGTGCCAGCAGTTACAGGGGGCGAAGTGATACGCAGTATTTT.

This rearrangement joins TRBV9 to TRBJ2-3; TRBD2 matches at 10 bases. V lost 4 bases to trimming and J lost 1 base; unmatched junction nucleotides: 6. This CDR3 region has 16 residues. Germline lookup yields CDR1 SGDLS and CDR2 YYNGEE. The CDR3 here is CASSPGTSDGTDTQYF. CDR3 DNA: TGTGCCAGCAGCCCCGGGACTAGCGATGGCACAGATACGCAGTATTTT. Full variable domain (missing parts from reference TRBV9 and TRBJ2-3): DSGVTQTPKHLITATGQRVTLRCSPRSGDLSVYWYQQSLDQGLQFLIQYYNGEERAKGNILERFSAQQFPDLHSELNLSSLELGDSALYFCASSPGTSDGTDTQYFGPGTRLTVL.

Details on this clonotype: At one end, the junction sequence differs from germline, possibly due to a read error. The chain has TRBV7-8 and TRBJ2-6; weak D call: TRBD1 (5 bases). The CDR3 has 16 residues. CDR1 SGHVS and CDR2 FQNEAQ come from the germline V gene. The CDR3 bases are TGTGCCAGCAGCTACAGGACATCCTCTGGGGCCAACGTACTGACTTTC. Encoded protein: CASSYRTSSGANVLTF. The variable domain in full, completed from reference TRBV7-8 and TRBJ2-6, reads GAGVSQSPRYKVAKRGQDVALRCDPISGHVSLFWYQQALGQGPEFLTYFQNEAQLDKSGLPSDRFFAERPEGSVSTLKIQRTQQEDSAVYLCASSYRTSSGANVLTFGAGSRLTVL.

This clonotype was observed at least ten times. V is TRBV28 and J is TRBJ1-2, with D uncertain. The CDR3 sequence is 13 residues long. The ends were cut back, 6 bases at V and 5 bases at J, with 13 bases in the middle. CDR1 and CDR2 (germline): MDHEN, SYDVKM. The CDR3 bases are TGTGCCAGCAGCAGTGGGCTCCTTTATGGCTACACCTTC. Translating it yields CASSSGLLYGYTF.

This clonotype was seen only once. This likely reflects a read error, since a far larger clone is one base away. The J gene is TRBJ2-1, the V gene TRBV6-9; TRBD1 is a possible D gene (6 bases). CDR3 size: 14 residues. The V end was cut by 7 bases, the J end by 8 bases, with 18 bases between. CDR1 is MNHGY and CDR2 is SVAAGI in the germline V gene. CDR3: CASMRAGTFDEQFF. The CDR3 DNA is TGTGCCAGCATGCGGGCAGGGACATTCGATGAGCAGTTCTTC.

This clonotype was observed at least ten times. V gene TRBV20-1 combines with J gene TRBJ1-1; TRBD1 matches 7 bases. V was pared by 4 bases and J by 1 base, with 6 bases of the junction left unmatched. The CDR3 is made up of 14 amino acids. Germline lookup yields CDR1 DFQATT and CDR2 SNEGSKA (reference sequence). CDR3 bases: TGCAGTGCTACCCCCCGGACAGGGAACACTGAAGCTTTCTTT. It is translated as CSATPRTGNTEAFF.

This clonotype was seen at least ten times. The rearrangement uses TRBV7-9 and TRBJ2-7; TRBD1 matches at 9 bases. After removal of 8 bases from V and 0 bases from J, the junction contained 14 bases not matched to a gene. Germline CDR1 is SEHNR and CDR2 is FQNEAQ (reference sequence). CDR3 length: 17 amino acids. The CDR3 loop reads CASYPGTGSLSSYEQYF. The CDR3 bases are TGTGCCAGCTATCCCGGGACAGGGTCACTAAGCTCCTACGAGCAGTACTTC.

By its share, this clonotype is medium-sized. The chain combines TRBV7-3 with TRBJ2-7; TRBD2 aligns across 9 bases. The germline gives CDR1 SGHTA, CDR2 FQGTGA. V lost 3 bases to trimming and J lost 4 bases; unmatched junction nucleotides: 7. The CDR3 sequence is 15 residues long. The CDR3 loop reads CASSFFGTSRYEQYF. The CDR3 DNA reads as TGTGCCAGCAGCTTTTTCGGGACTAGCAGATACGAGCAGTACTTC.

This clonotype was observed many times. This may stem from a read error, because a much larger clone lies one nucleotide away. The rearrangement joins TRBV6-2 or TRBV6-3 to TRBJ2-7; TRBD2 aligns across 9 bases. V trimming: 6 bases; J trimming: 7 bases; junction bases outside the gene matches: 7. CDR3 length: 13 amino acids. Germline V gene lookup returns CDR1 MNHEY and CDR2 SVGEGT. CDR3: CASRLAGRMEQYF. The CDR3 DNA reads TGTGCCAGCAGACTAGCGGGCCGGATGGAGCAGTACTTC.

The rearrangement uses TRBV12-3 or TRBV12-4 and TRBJ2-2, with TRBD1 as a possible D gene (6 bases). The CDR3 covers 16 residues. V was cut by 6 bases and J by 2 bases, with 16 bases left in between. CDR3 in DNA: TGTGCCAGCAGCCCCGGACAGCCCATCAACACCGGGGAGCTGTTTTTT. Translation gives CASSPGQPINTGELFF.

A few counts support this clonotype. This likely stems from a read error, as it lies one base from a far larger clone. This chain connects TRBV6-1 to TRBJ1-1, with TRBD1 matching over 7 bases. V lost 7 bases to trimming and J lost 1 base; unmatched junction nucleotides: 12. Germline assignment: CDR1 MNHNS and CDR2 SASEGT. The CDR3 loop spans 16 amino acids. This chain's CDR3 is CASIFDPGQENTEAFF. CDR3 bases: TGTGCCAGCATTTTCGACCCAGGACAGGAGAACACTGAAGCTTTCTTT.

Many counts were recorded for this clonotype. The rearrangement joins TRBV12-3 or TRBV12-4 to TRBJ1-6, with a possible D match to TRBD1 (5 bases). V was clipped by 1 base and J by 13 bases, with 14 bases between them. The CDR3 runs 14 residues. DNA for the CDR3: TGTGCCAGCAGTTTAGGGACTCTGGAGGGGCCCCTCCACTTT. Protein product: CASSLGTLEGPLHF.